This T cell receptor (beta chain) was sequenced for a study of shared clonotypes between healthy human individuals. Study-wide points: Naive CD4 clonotypes overlapped across a handful of donors at about 5%.

Cells designated naive CD8 were CD45RO-negative and were positively selected for CCR7, with terminally differentiated effector memory CD45RA+ cells excluded. This clone was detected only once. Its target is not known. Germline values: CDR1 LNHDA, CDR2 SQIVND (reference sequence). The CDR3 has 13 residues. Trimming took off 8 bases at V and 1 base at J, with 11 bases between the two ends. Using immunoSEQ multiplex PCR, the repertoire was profiled, and TCRdb retains in-frame clones only, with some absent. Here the sample spans about 2.1 million clones, 85% to 95% being singletons. This sequence joins TRBV19 and TRBJ2-5; weak D call: TRBD1 (5 bases). The TCR was taken from a young man in good health. Some clones in this sample may be carry-over from other donors' samples. Sequencing input: naive CD8+ T cells from PBMCs. The CDR3 loop is CASRDSIQETQYF. The CDR3, as DNA: TGTGCCAGTCGAGACAGCATCCAAGAGACCCAGTACTTC.